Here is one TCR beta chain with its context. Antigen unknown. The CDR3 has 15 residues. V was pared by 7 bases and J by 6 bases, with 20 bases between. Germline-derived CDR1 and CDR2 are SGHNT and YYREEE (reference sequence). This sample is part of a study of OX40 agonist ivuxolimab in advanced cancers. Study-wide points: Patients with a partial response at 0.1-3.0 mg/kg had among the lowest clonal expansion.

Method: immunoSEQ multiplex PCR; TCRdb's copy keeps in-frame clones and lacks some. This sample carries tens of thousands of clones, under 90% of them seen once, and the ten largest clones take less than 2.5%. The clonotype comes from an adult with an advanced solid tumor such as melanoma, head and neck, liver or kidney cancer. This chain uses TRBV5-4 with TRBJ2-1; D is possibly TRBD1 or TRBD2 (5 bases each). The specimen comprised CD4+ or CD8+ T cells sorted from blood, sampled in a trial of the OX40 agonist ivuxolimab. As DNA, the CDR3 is TGTGCCAGCGCCGGAAGGGACCCTCGGGTCAATGAGCAGTTCTTC. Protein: CASAGRDPRVNEQFF.